What follows are 13 T cell receptor beta chains derived from one specimen sequenced in a study of CDR3 diversity in severe acne. In TCRdb, the PCR reads were re-called with MiXCR into one record per CDR3 protein. The sample contains more than 80,000 distinct CDR3 sequences, about half of which appear only once. Input material: blood. The receptors were gathered from a male donor with severe acne vulgaris.

Turning to this clonotype: A read error may explain this, as a much larger clone is one base away. The chain couples TRBV7-8 to TRBJ2-2, with D perhaps TRBD1 (6 bases). In germline, CDR1 is SGHVS, CDR2 FQNEAQ. This CDR3 comprises 16 residues. The CDR3 reads CVSSVNRDTTTGELFF. Written as DNA, the CDR3 is TGTGTCAGCAGCGTTAACCGGGACACAACTACCGGGGAGCTGTTTTTT. The variable domain in full, with the rest retrieved from reference TRBV7-8 and TRBJ2-2, is GAGVSQSPRYKVAKRGQDVALRCDPISGHVSLFWYQQALGQGPEFLTYFQNEAQLDKSGLPSDRFFAERPEGSVSTLKIQRTQQEDSAVYLCVSSVNRDTTTGELFFGEGSRLTVL.

The chain employs TRBV28 and TRBJ1-1; 9 positions match TRBD1. This CDR3 region has 12 residues. Looked up from germline, CDR1 is MDHEN and CDR2 is SYDVKM. V dropped 8 bases and J dropped 3; count of bases not matched to a gene: 1. The CDR3 here is CASGTGYTEAFF. The CDR3, as DNA: TGTGCCAGCGGGACAGGGTACACTGAAGCTTTCTTT. The entire variable domain, with the rest obtained from reference TRBV28 and TRBJ1-1, is as follows: DVKVTQSSRYLVKRTGEKVFLECVQDMDHENMFWYRQDPGLGLRLIYFSYDVKMKEKGDIPEGYSVSREKKERFSLILESASTNQTSMYLCASGTGYTEAFFGQGTRLTVV.

This clonotype is a singleton in its sample. This chain links TRBV7-8 with TRBJ2-3; 9 nucleotides align to TRBD2. This CDR3 spans 16 amino acids. CDR1 is SGHVS, CDR2 FQNEAQ, per germline. J gave up 2 bases and V 5 bases, and 8 bases lay outside the gene matches. The DNA of the CDR3 is TGTGCCAGCAGCCGTCGGGCGGGAGGGTCCACAGATACGCAGTATTTT. Translating it yields CASSRRAGGSTDTQYF.

The rearrangement uses TRBV5-6 and TRBJ1-1; D unresolved. Germline V gene sequence: CDR1 SGHDT, CDR2 YYEEEE. Trimming removed 8 bases at V and 3 bases at J, with 14 bases between. This CDR3 is built from 13 residues. CDR3 nucleotides: TGTGCCAGTTTAACCGATCGGGACACTGAAGCTTTCTTT. This sequence encodes CASLTDRDTEAFF.

The rearrangement joins TRBV10-3 to TRBJ2-7, with no clear D. V was cut by 8 bases and J by 2 bases, with 10 bases left in between. The CDR3 runs to 12 residues. Germline V gene data show CDR1 as ENHRY and CDR2 as SYGVKD. Here the CDR3 DNA reads TGTGCCATCGGCGAAGGCACCTACGAGCAGTACTTC. Protein: CAIGEGTYEQYF.

The sample holds a few counts of this clonotype. CDR3 bases: TGCAGCGTTGGAGAGGACCTTAAGGTAGAGACCCAGTACTTC. It codes for CSVGEDLKVETQYF. The chain links TRBV29-1 to TRBJ2-5; D unresolved. Germline CDR1 reads SQVTM; CDR2 reads ANQGSEA. This CDR3 has 14 residues. Trimming cost V 4 bases and J 4 bases, with 16 bases left between them.

The rearrangement links TRBV3-1 to TRBJ2-1; the D gene is possibly TRBD1 (6 bases). Germline V lookup: CDR1 LGHDT, CDR2 YNNKEL (reference sequence). The CDR3 is made up of 16 amino acids. Trimming took 0 bases from V and 3 from J, leaving 12 bases between them. The CDR3 region has the DNA TGTGCCAGCAGCCAAGATCCGGACAGCATCTACAATGAGCAGTTCTTC. Its translation is CASSQDPDSIYNEQFF.

There are many counts of this clonotype. The chain carries TRBV5-1 and TRBJ2-4; D is ambiguous. V lost 0 bases to trimming and J lost 8 bases, with 12 bases between them. This CDR3 has 14 amino acids. Looked up from germline, CDR1 is SGHRS and CDR2 is YFSETQ. The CDR3 spells CASSLGRVEDIQYF. The CDR3 DNA reads TGCGCCAGCAGCTTGGGAAGGGTTGAGGACATTCAGTACTTC.

The rearrangement uses TRBV4-2 and TRBJ2-5; TRBD2 matches 8 bases. V lost 0 bases and J lost 3; bases outside the gene matches: 3. Germline V lookup: CDR1 LGHNA, CDR2 YNFKEQ. CDR3 size: 15 residues. DNA of the CDR3: TGTGCCAGCAGCCAAGAAAGGGGACTAGAAGAGACCCAGTACTTC. Encoded protein: CASSQERGLEETQYF.

The genes are TRBV15 and TRBJ2-5; the D is unclear. Trimming removed 4 bases from V and 2 bases from J, with 11 bases in between. Per germline, CDR1 LNHNV and CDR2 YYDKDF (reference sequence). The CDR3 length is 14 residues. CDR3: CATSTWTEQETQYF. The DNA for the CDR3 is TGTGCCACCAGCACTTGGACCGAACAAGAGACCCAGTACTTC.

Comments on this clonotype: The junction departs from germline at one end; a sequencing error may be responsible. The gene calls are TRBV6-2 or TRBV6-3 and TRBJ1-5, with a possible D match to TRBD1 (6 bases). The CDR3 covers 14 residues. The germline V gene has CDR1 MNHEY and CDR2 SVGEGT. CDR3 nucleotide sequence: TGTGCCAGCAGTTCTGAAGGGGGTTCTCAGCACCAGCATTTT. This translates into CASSSEGGSQHQHF.

The V call is TRBV7-2, the J call TRBJ2-7, with TRBD2 identical over 11 bases. CDR1 is SGHTA, CDR2 FQGNSA, per germline. V lost 7 bases and J lost 3; bases outside the gene matches: 5. The CDR3 runs to 14 residues. CDR3 protein: CASTLLAGVYEQYF. The CDR3 DNA is TGTGCCAGCACCCTACTAGCGGGAGTCTACGAGCAGTACTTC.

Concerning this clonotype: Sequence at one end of the junction differs from germline and may be a read error. The chain uses TRBV19 and TRBJ1-2, with 7 bases identical to TRBD1. This CDR3 is 13 amino acids long. From germline, CDR1 is LNHDA and CDR2 SQIVND (reference sequence). CDR3 coding DNA: TGTGCCGGTAGTATAGACAGGGACTATGGCTACACCTTC. Translation gives CAGSIDRDYGYTF.